This TCR beta chain was captured by sequencing in a study of OX40 agonist ivuxolimab in advanced cancers. Clones were sequenced by immunoSEQ multiplex PCR, and TCRdb holds only the in-frame ones, with some missing. The table records roughly 110,000 clones, about nine tenths of them present only once. The ends were cut back, 0 bases at V and 2 bases at J, with 7 bases in the middle. The CDR3 runs to 13 residues. The germline gives CDR1 GTSNPN, CDR2 SVGIG (reference sequence). The sequences come from CD4+ or CD8+ T cells sorted from blood, collected in a trial of the OX40 agonist ivuxolimab. The chain joins TRBV30 to TRBJ2-5; D gene ambiguous. The sequence was collected from an adult with an advanced solid tumor such as melanoma, head and neck, liver or kidney cancer. The CDR3 reads CAWSVGRQETQYF. The CDR3 DNA reads TGTGCCTGGAGTGTCGGCCGACAAGAGACCCAGTACTTC.